This T cell receptor delta chain was captured by sequencing in a study of γδ T cells in repeated Plasmodium falciparum infection. About the study: Age- and gender-matched Australian children served as comparison for malaria-exposed Malian children. Some Malian samples span acute malaria episodes; others come from no-transmission periods. General study findings and limits: In Vdelta2-negative, largely Vdelta1+, gammadelta repertoires, repeated controlled infections appeared to drive clonal selection waves.

TCRdb reanalysed the multiplex PCR reads with CATT. The profile shows 70,000 to 95,000 delta-chain clones, about 1.5% of them singletons. Germline CDR1 and CDR2: GEAIGNYY and EKD. The CDR3 totals 22 residues. V gave up 2 bases and J gave up 2 bases; unmatched junction bases: 23. Gammadelta T cells were flow-sorted from PBMC into Vgamma9/Vdelta2+ and Vdelta2-negative populations for bulk analysis. This clone was detected a few times. Its antigen is not known. TCRdb's protein for this DNA is that of a much larger clone and differs from the translation at residue 16, likely a read error; the protein shown is the DNA translation.

The chain links TRDV2 to TRDJ1; TRDD3 matches 12 bases. Sequenced: gamma-delta T cells from blood. The TCR was taken from a pool of human donors (malaria-infected and uninfected, not separated). For the CDR3, the DNA is TGTGCCTGTGACAGAATCCCTTCCTACCGTGTACTGGGGGATACAACGACCGATAAACTCATCTTT. It encodes CACDRIPSYRVLGDTTTDKLIF.